These 29 T cell receptor beta chains were sequenced from one sample in a study of CD4 T cells in relation to SARS-CoV-2 and coronaviruses. The protocol was immunoSEQ multiplex PCR, while the TCRdb copy is restricted to in-frame clones and leaves out a portion. The sample carries approximately 38,000 clones, 88% recorded once. The sequenced sample was memory CD4+ T cells from PBMCs. The receptors derive from an adult with COVID-19.

This chain links TRBV4-1 with TRBJ2-5; the match to TRBD2 covers 9 bases. The CDR3 contains 16 residues. Looked up from germline, CDR1 is MGHRA and CDR2 is YSYEKL. The CDR3 is CDGLGGGGVSIETQYF. DNA for the CDR3: TGCGACGGGCTGGGCGGGGGGGGCGTGTCGATCGAGACCCAGTACTTC.

This clone was counted a single time. The chain recombines TRBV21-1 with TRBJ2-7; the D call TRBD2 from the table was never checked on the DNA. TRBV21-1 is described as a pseudogene. The CDR3 has 15 amino acids. The CDR3 reads CASSTAGPGAYEQYF. The CDR3 DNA follows: TGTGCCAGCAGCACAGCCGGTCCGGGGGCCTACGAGCAGTACTTC.

The J gene is TRBJ1-5, the V gene TRBV19; perhaps TRBD1 as D (5 bases). Trimming left V 5 bases short and J 3 bases short, with 14 bases between. CDR1 is LNHDA and CDR2 is SQIVND in the germline V gene (reference sequence). The CDR3 is made up of 15 amino acids. The CDR3 loop is CASSWPGGVNQPQHF. In DNA form, the CDR3 reads TGTGCCAGTAGTTGGCCCGGGGGAGTCAATCAGCCCCAGCATTTT.

The V and J genes are TRBV28 and TRBJ2-5; 11 bases align to TRBD2. V gave up 8 bases and J gave up 5 bases; unmatched junction bases: 7. The CDR3 length is 14 residues. Germline assignment: CDR1 MDHEN and CDR2 SYDVKM. The CDR3 protein is CASGSGGAGETQYF. CDR3 nucleotides: TGTGCCAGCGGTAGCGGGGGGGCAGGGGAGACCCAGTACTTC.

The rearrangement joins TRBV18 to TRBJ2-2; 7 positions match TRBD2. CDR3 length equals 15 residues. The trim removed 6 bases at V and 3 bases at J, leaving 7 bases unmatched. Per germline, CDR1 KGHSH and CDR2 LQKENI. CDR3 residues: CASSFGLGDTGELFF. CDR3 nucleotides: TGTGCCAGCTCCTTCGGACTAGGGGACACCGGGGAGCTGTTTTTT.

CDR3 DNA: TGTGCCAGCAGTGAAGGGGGCGAGCAGTACTTC. It codes for CASSEGGEQYF. This chain joins TRBV2 and TRBJ2-7; D call uncertain. Germline CDR1 and CDR2: SNHLY and FYNNEI. V shed 1 base and J shed 6 bases, with 4 bases lying between them. The CDR3 runs to 11 residues.

This clone occurred once. The V call is TRBV7-8, the J call TRBJ1-4; a possible D gene is TRBD1 (5 bases). The germline CDR1 and CDR2 sequences are SGHVS and FQNEAQ. Trimming stripped 2 bases from V and 7 bases from J, with 26 bases between. The CDR3 has 19 amino acids. CDR3 DNA: TGTGCCAGCAGCTTAATTCGGGGAGAATTAGGGGCGGGGGGTGAAAAACTGTTTTTT. Translation gives CASSLIRGELGAGGEKLFF.

The V and J genes are TRBV2 and TRBJ1-5, with D tentatively TRBD1 (6 bases). CDR3 length: 14 residues. V shed 5 bases and J shed 9 bases, with 17 bases lying between them. Per the germline V gene, CDR1 is SNHLY and CDR2 is FYNNEI. The CDR3 here is CASSQRTAPRPQHF. In DNA form, the CDR3 reads TGTGCCAGCAGTCAACGGACAGCTCCTCGGCCCCAGCATTTT.

The rearrangement uses TRBV2 and TRBJ2-5, with a possible D match to TRBD1 (7 bases). Trimming took 6 bases from V and 0 from J, leaving 17 bases between them. Germline loops: CDR1 SNHLY, CDR2 FYNNEI. This CDR3 is built from 16 residues. CDR3 sequence: CASRLRAGGYQETQYF. DNA for the CDR3: TGTGCCAGCAGGTTGAGGGCAGGGGGGTACCAAGAGACCCAGTACTTC. The whole variable domain, remainder taken from reference TRBV2 and TRBJ2-5, is EPEVTQTPSHQVTQMGQEVILRCVPISNHLYFYWYRQILGQKVEFLVSFYNNEISEKSEIFDDQFSVERPDGSNFTLKIRSTKLEDSAMYFCASRLRAGGYQETQYFGPGTRLLVL.

This clone was picked up one time. V usage is TRBV7-8 and J usage is TRBJ2-1; D tentatively fits TRBD1 or TRBD2 (5 bases each). This CDR3 has 16 amino acids. V lost 4 bases, J lost 4 bases, and 17 bases lay in between. CDR1 and CDR2 from the germline V gene are SGHVS and FQNEAQ. CDR3 nucleotides: TGTGCCAGCAGCTGGGGGATAGCTGCAAATTACAATGAGCAGTTCTTC. It yields the protein CASSWGIAANYNEQFF.

V gene TRBV5-6 combines with J gene TRBJ1-6; possibly TRBD1 for D (5 bases). The CDR3 loop spans 13 amino acids. Trimming stripped 4 bases from V and 9 bases from J, with 11 bases between. CDR1 and CDR2 (germline): SGHDT, YYEEEE. The CDR3 loop reads CASSGDGPSPLHF. The CDR3 nucleotides read TGTGCCAGCAGCGGGGACGGTCCTTCACCCCTCCACTTT.

The J gene is TRBJ1-5, the V gene TRBV6-5, with D maybe TRBD1 (5 bases). With 2 bases removed from V and 5 bases from J, the gap between germline ends came to 10 bases. CDR1 is MNHEY, CDR2 SVGAGI, per germline. This CDR3 has 14 residues. CDR3 nucleotides: TGTGCCAGCAGTTACATGGGGGTTCATCAGCCCCAGCATTTT. Translating gives CASSYMGVHQPQHF.

V and J are TRBV19 and TRBJ2-4; D might be TRBD2 (5 bases). V lost 7 bases to trimming and J lost 1 base, with 14 bases between them. This CDR3 contains 15 residues. Germline CDR1 is LNHDA and CDR2 is SQIVND (reference sequence). In nucleotides, the CDR3 is TGTGCCAGTAAGCACCCGGGGTTCGCCAAAAACATTCAGTACTTC. This codes for CASKHPGFAKNIQYF.

The CDR3 DNA is TGTGCCAGCAGCCTTCAGACAGGGGAAGAGACCCAGTACTTC. Translation gives CASSLQTGEETQYF. The chain recombines TRBV7-6 with TRBJ2-5; 8 bases match TRBD1. The V and J ends lost 5 bases and 3 bases, in that order; junction bases with no gene match: 5. The length of the CDR3 is 14 residues. The germline V gene encodes CDR1 SGHVS and CDR2 FNYEAQ.

The chain combines TRBV2 with TRBJ2-7, with 10 nucleotides matching TRBD1. Unmatched junction bases numbered 12, after V lost 6 bases and J lost 7 bases. CDR1 and CDR2 (germline): SNHLY, FYNNEI. The CDR3 sequence is 15 residues long. The CDR3 DNA is TGTGCCAGCAGCGCCGGGGACAGGGGTGTCGAAGAGCAGTACTTC. This gives the protein CASSAGDRGVEEQYF.

V usage is TRBV5-1 and J usage is TRBJ1-2, with D perhaps TRBD1 (5 bases). The CDR3 contains 15 residues. The germline V and J ends were trimmed by 1 base and 6 bases, with 16 bases remaining between them. Germline V gives CDR1 SGHRS, CDR2 YFSETQ. CDR3 sequence reads: CASSLNLRAFDGYTF. For the CDR3, the DNA is TGCGCCAGCAGCTTGAATCTCAGGGCTTTCGATGGCTACACCTTC.

CDR3 bases: TGTGCCAGCAGCTTAGCTAAGGGTCGGGACTACGAGCAGTACTTC. This sequence encodes CASSLAKGRDYEQYF. This chain connects TRBV5-4 to TRBJ2-7; TRBD2 is a possible D gene (5 bases). Germline V gene lookup returns CDR1 SGHNT and CDR2 YYREEE (reference sequence). The CDR3 has 15 amino acids. Trimming pared 2 bases from V and 3 bases from J, leaving 15 bases between.

The chain uses TRBV11-3 and TRBJ2-1, with TRBD2 matching over 8 bases. This CDR3 has 18 amino acids. The V segment lost 4 bases and the J segment 3 bases; nucleotides outside the gene matches: 14. Germline lookup yields CDR1 SGHNT and CDR2 YENEEA. The CDR3 spells CASSSPLSERGIYNEQFF. DNA for the CDR3: TGTGCCAGCAGCTCGCCCCTTTCTGAGCGGGGGATCTACAATGAGCAGTTCTTC. The full variable domain, in which reference TRBV11-3 and TRBJ2-1 provide the parts outside the CDR3, is EAGVVQSPRYKIIEKKQPVAFWCNPISGHNTLYWYLQNLGQGPELLIRYENEEAVDDSQLPKDRFSAERLKGVDSTLKIQPAELGDSAVYLCASSSPLSERGIYNEQFFGPGTRLTVL.

The rearrangement uses TRBV25-1 and TRBJ2-1; the D is unclear. From germline, CDR1 is MGHDK and CDR2 SYGVNS. This CDR3 is built from 13 residues. The V gene lost 6 bases and the J gene lost 8 bases, with 14 bases spanning the gap. The CDR3, as DNA: TGTGCCAGCAGACGTCGACTCGCCGATGAGCAGTTCTTC. It encodes CASRRRLADEQFF.

The chain uses TRBV7-2 and TRBJ1-6, with D unresolved. V dropped 5 bases and J dropped 7 bases, with 9 bases sitting between them. This CDR3 comprises 13 residues. Germline assignment: CDR1 SGHTA and CDR2 FQGNSA. This chain's CDR3 is CASSRDGNSPLHF. CDR3 nucleotides: TGTGCCAGCAGCCGCGACGGGAATTCACCCCTCCACTTT.

The chain is built from TRBV28 and TRBJ1-6; D gene unclear. CDR1 and CDR2 (germline): MDHEN, SYDVKM. V gave up 5 bases and J gave up 0 bases, with 8 bases separating them. CDR3 length: 15 residues. The CDR3 bases are TGTGCCAGCAGTCGTTTCAGCTCCTATAATTCACCCCTCCACTTT. This sequence encodes CASSRFSSYNSPLHF.

The chain is built from TRBV13 and TRBJ2-5; D is unclear. In germline, CDR1 is PRHDT, CDR2 FYEKMQ (reference sequence). Trimming cost V 2 bases and J 4 bases, with 11 bases left between them. This CDR3 spans 14 amino acids. The CDR3 sequence: CASSLIGWGETQYF. The CDR3 DNA follows: TGTGCCAGCAGCTTAATTGGCTGGGGAGAGACCCAGTACTTC.

About this clone: At one end the junction does not follow the germline gene, possibly because of a read error. J is TRBJ2-2 and V is TRBV7-7, with D hard to call. From germline, CDR1 is SSHAT and CDR2 FNYEAQ (reference sequence). The CDR3 has 14 amino acids. The CDR3 here is CASRDSGNTGELFF. The DNA of the CDR3 is TGTGCTAGCAGAGACTCGGGGAACACCGGGGAGCTGTTTTTT.

This chain joins TRBV5-4 and TRBJ2-1; D is tentatively TRBD1 or TRBD2 (5 bases each). V lost 4 bases, J lost 7 bases, and 18 bases lay in between. Germline V lookup: CDR1 SGHNT, CDR2 YYREEE (reference sequence). The CDR3 has 15 amino acids. This CDR3 is CASSRSWVEGNEQFF. CDR3 sequence (DNA): TGTGCCAGCAGCCGCTCCTGGGTAGAGGGGAATGAGCAGTTCTTC.

This clone was observed a single time. This chain links TRBV5-4 with TRBJ2-7; 12 bases map to TRBD1. This CDR3 has 15 residues. V trimming: 4 bases; J trimming: 2 bases; junction bases outside the gene matches: 4. Germline CDR1 is SGHNT and CDR2 is YYREEE (reference sequence). DNA of the CDR3: TGTGCCAGCAGCCCGGGACAGGGGGCACCCTACGAGCAGTACTTC. This translates into CASSPGQGAPYEQYF.

In nucleotides, the CDR3 is TGTGCCAGCAGCTCCTTAGGGACAGTGGATGGCTACACCTTC. It translates to CASSSLGTVDGYTF. V and J are TRBV27 and TRBJ1-2, with 7 nucleotides matching TRBD1. The germline gives CDR1 MNHEY, CDR2 SMNVEV (reference sequence). With 6 bases clipped from V and 6 bases from J, the junction kept 10 bases outside the gene matches. This CDR3 is 14 amino acids long.

CDR3 sequence reads: CASSLRRNSNQPQHF. CDR3 nucleotides: TGTGCCAGCAGCTTGCGCAGGAATAGCAATCAGCCCCAGCATTTT. The genes are TRBV5-8 and TRBJ1-5; D is ambiguous. CDR1 is SGHTS, CDR2 YDEGEE, per germline. V lost 1 base and J lost 0, with 8 bases in between. The CDR3 sequence is 15 residues long.

The rearrangement joins TRBV27 to TRBJ2-1; 14 bases are a match to TRBD2. The CDR3 is 13 residues long. Trimming took 10 bases from V and 10 from J; bases not matched to a gene: 6. CDR1 is MNHEY, CDR2 SMNVEV, per germline (reference sequence). The CDR3 coding sequence is TGTGCCACGGGAGGGACTAGCGGGGGAGAGCAGTTCTTC. Its translation: CATGGTSGGEQFF.

The genes are TRBV6-1 and TRBJ1-2; possible D gene TRBD1, 6 bases. Trimming left V 3 bases short and J 3 bases short, with 8 bases between. CDR3 size: 13 residues. The germline gives CDR1 MNHNS, CDR2 SASEGT. The DNA for the CDR3 is TGTGCCAGCAGTGACAGGGGTGACTATGGCTACACCTTC. This gives the protein CASSDRGDYGYTF.